The source of this T cell receptor beta chain is a study of cytomegalovirus exposure and HLA in healthy donors (TCRdb year 2017). Regarding the complete study: In an earlier analysis of roughly 590 of the donors, 250 to 350 Gb of sequence data and approximately 120 million unique TCR beta sequences from 180 million or so T cells were reported. Approximately 300 gigabases of sequencing data and around 88 million unique TCR sequences made up an early release that covered 640 HLA-typed donors. The genetic ancestry cluster associated with self-reported Caucasian donors included 81% of the approximately 400 genotyped donors. The study aimed to test whether cataloging public T cell receptors could reveal signatures of past pathogen exposure. The study profiled the T cell repertoires of about 640 subjects by immunosequencing and related them to cytomegalovirus serostatus. Along with the approximately 600-subject first cohort, a separate validation cohort of around 110 different subjects was used. The study combined high-throughput TCR immunosequencing, statistical association of individual TCRs with disease status, and machine learning to predict cytomegalovirus infection status. In a later analysis, previously published TCR beta repertoires from roughly 710 donors were re-analyzed and high-resolution HLA genotyping was added so that TCR occurrence patterns could be studied. Rather than drawing on any new phenotypic data, the later analysis identified candidate immune exposures from TCR beta sequences and the way those sequences occurred across donors. To decide whether each TCR beta V gene segment behaved as functional or pseudogenic, an earlier analysis of some 600 of the donors relied on high-throughput TCR beta sequencing. Donor age, sex, ethnicity and CMV serostatus were collected together with the repertoire data. A later genetic analysis took genome-wide SNP genotypes for about 55% of the 666 donors and used that subset as a discovery cohort. All discovery cohort repertoires had been generated on a single sequencing platform. Class I and class II HLA loci were covered by the typing at four-digit resolution. Typing coverage varied by locus: about 620-630 donors for A, B, C, DRB1 and DQB1; roughly 510 for DQA1; 606 for DPA1; 400 to 480 for DPB1. Four to six DR-DQ haplotypes were handled as single units for association and clustering, since linkage in the cohort was strong. Among around 400 genotyped donors of the cohort, an average of around 240,000 unique TCR beta nucleotide sequences was sequenced per donor, of which 15% to 20% were non-productive.

The cohort consisted of 600 or so healthy bone marrow donors. Cohort members were all nominally healthy when sampled, although unrecorded immune exposures were likely present. The donor was CMV seronegative and belonged to the group of under 400 seronegative cohort members. Each donor provided a peripheral blood sample, and peripheral blood mononuclear cells were used for TCR beta sequencing. The Qiagen DNeasy Blood Extraction Kit was used to extract genomic DNA from the blood cell samples. Its CDR3 holds 11 amino acids, cysteine through phenylalanine. The entry retains the CDR3 DNA only, 33 bases that are in frame from base 1. V gives up 5 bases and J gives up 10 bases, and the segment between their germline ends measures 11 bases. This clone has just a few counts. Its antigen specificity is not known. Per-nucleotide qualities are absent, and no much larger clonotype sits a single base away. General study outcomes and caveats: Some IMGT-functional V segments, including TRBV6-2 and TRBV6-3, could not be told apart with the 87-base-pair reads, so those segments were excluded. A later genetic analysis reported fewer N-insertions in productive TCRs among donors in an Asian-associated ancestry cluster than the roughly 700-donor mean. In this cohort, only TCR beta chains were sequenced, and detectable features were limited by the absence of alpha or paired-chain data. V-gene and J-gene trimming of TCR beta chains was associated with a missense DCLRE1C variant in a later genetic analysis, and the association was replicated in an independent cohort. Because HLA typing was missing for some donors at each locus, association tests included only the typed subset. Most TCR sequences were observed very rarely across donors, whereas some public TCRs were present in many individuals. According to a later analysis, most CMV-associated TCR beta chains appeared to be HLA-restricted, and the HLA associations seemed to be driven largely by CMV exposure. The presence/absence analyses assumed that sequencing depth was roughly uniform across donors, and that assumption may not be true. The authors suggested that the approach could potentially be extended to other disease states and immunological phenotypes. A group of highly shared sequence variants was considered likely to be a technical artifact of the sequencing pipeline. A later analysis found that HLA-associated TCR beta chains were more clonally expanded and had lower generation probabilities than equally common non-associated chains. When HLA alleles, especially DR and DQ, strongly co-occurred, attributing TCR associations to individual alleles was difficult. In a later analysis, 15,000 to 20,000 TCR beta sequences were associated with specific HLA alleles at a false discovery rate of 0.05. CMV serostatus was the only immune exposure information available for the cohort. A later analysis found that TCR association rates varied across HLA loci, with DRB1 alleles showing the most associated TCRs and HLA-C alleles the fewest. A further reported finding was that TCR beta sequences accurately predicted the HLA-A and HLA-B alleles for most subjects in the first cohort. An earlier analysis of several hundred of the donors showed that most TCR beta V segments appeared in productive rearrangements either about 90% or about 30% of the time, which broadly matched IMGT annotations. Linkage disequilibrium might explain the correlated functional status among segregating V segments, but an unknown experimental factor could not be excluded. In a later analysis, several top co-occurrence clusters were reported to appear linked to parvovirus B19, influenza, CMV and Epstein-Barr virus. Cytomegalovirus status was reported to be diagnosed by the classifier with high specificity and sensitivity in both the original and validation cohorts. Because counts were too low, about 15 rarely observed V segments, including chromosome 9 orphons, were left out of the earlier analysis of about 620 of the donors. The study gave a list of some 150 TCR beta chains associated with cytomegalovirus. In vitro tests confirmed that three of the cytomegalovirus-associated TCR beta chains recognize cytomegalovirus antigens.

Library preparation was by the immunoSEQ multiplex PCR assay. The multiplex PCR relied on a mix of 60 forward primers for TCR Vbeta segments and 13 reverse primers for TCR Jbeta segments. The CDR3 region of rearranged TCR beta genes was amplified from genomic DNA with a multiplex PCR assay. Amplified TCR beta libraries were sequenced as 87-base-pair reads on the Illumina HiSeq System. In the source study's methods: A later analysis tallied roughly 80 million unique TCR beta chains across the 666 repertoires, and approximately 9.9 million of those chains were shared by two or more donors. A nearest-neighbor algorithm error-corrected the raw reads and collapsed the reads into unique sequences, merging closely related sequences to remove PCR and sequencing errors. V, D and J gene segments were assigned by aligning CDR3 sequences to IMGT reference sequences. For a sequence to be retained, a match of at least six nucleotides to both a V gene segment and a J gene segment was required. A rearrangement counted as productive if the CDR3 had no stop codons and remained in frame with V and J, and every other rearrangement counted as non-productive. Following IMGT convention, CDR3 was defined as the stretch from the second conserved V-encoded cysteine up to the conserved J-encoded phenylalanine. In an earlier analysis of more than 550 of the donors, sequences lacking an unambiguous match to a single V gene segment were excluded. In an earlier analysis of several hundred of the donors, V segments were called functional above 56.7% productive rearrangements and were called segregating when the between-donor standard deviation exceeded 5%. A statistical classification framework was developed to diagnose cytomegalovirus status using the catalog of TCR beta chain sequences. V and J gene assignment, in a later analysis, came from comparing TCR nucleotide sequences with IMGT/GENE-DB human TR gene sequences. A later analysis assigned CDR3 sequences and most-parsimonious VDJ recombination scenarios with the TCRdist pipeline. In a later analysis, every TCR beta chain was defined by the combination of its CDR3 amino acid sequence and its V-gene family, and reads without a unique V-gene family were dropped. As a way to deal with suspected cross-contamination and a sequencing artifact, a later analysis dropped roughly 600 nucleotide sequences that were highly shared and had low generation probability. In a later analysis, a clonal expansion index was calculated for each public chain from normalized within-repertoire ranks of inferred template counts. A later analysis computed generation probabilities with a VDJ recombination model fitted to out-of-frame rearrangements, and checked the results against IGoR. Hypergeometric tests were used in a later analysis to score TCR-TCR, TCR-HLA and TCR-CMV co-occurrence, with a repertoire-size bias correction applied to the TCR pairs. A later analysis estimated false discovery rates by permuting HLA or CMV assignments 20 times. In a later analysis, co-occurring TCRs were grouped using DBSCAN, and TCRdist sequence similarity was added for clustering within HLA-allele-positive subsets. For co-occurrence clustering, repertoires with fewer than 30,000 or more than 120,000 public chains were excluded, along with about five repertoires with anomalous nucleotide sharing. The clones in this table, taken by TCRdb from immuneACCESS, are in-frame only. Not every clone is retained; where verified, under half of the shortfall comes from an unresolved V gene, and the cause of the rest is unknown. The D gene and trimming were derived from the DNA, and the V and J assignments and clone size from that table. The sample table lists about 98,000 clones, about two thirds of them with a count of one. The ten largest clones add up to 1.2% of the sample.

The sequencing sample was made of PBMCs. This chain joins TRBV23-1 to TRBJ1-1; the D region possibly corresponds to TRBD1 (5 bases align). TRBV23-1 is classed as an ORF, of uncertain function. The sequence was obtained from a female donor in good health and CMV-seronegative. The DNA reads as follows: TGCGCCAGCAGTGGTCCGCAGGGAGCTTTCTTT. Its product reads: CASSGPQGAFF.